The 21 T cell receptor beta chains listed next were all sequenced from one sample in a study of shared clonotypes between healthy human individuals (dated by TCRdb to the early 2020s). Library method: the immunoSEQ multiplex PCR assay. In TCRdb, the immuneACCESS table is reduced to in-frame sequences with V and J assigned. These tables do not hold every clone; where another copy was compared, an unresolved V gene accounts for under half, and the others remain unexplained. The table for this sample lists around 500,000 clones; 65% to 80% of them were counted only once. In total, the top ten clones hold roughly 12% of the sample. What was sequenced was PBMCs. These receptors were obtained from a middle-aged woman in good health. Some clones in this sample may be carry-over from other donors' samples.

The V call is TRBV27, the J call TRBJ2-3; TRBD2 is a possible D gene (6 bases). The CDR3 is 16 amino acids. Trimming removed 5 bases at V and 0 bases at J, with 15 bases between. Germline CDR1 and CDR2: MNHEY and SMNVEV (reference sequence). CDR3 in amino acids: CASSRNAGTSTDTQYF. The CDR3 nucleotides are TGTGCCAGCAGTCGGAATGCAGGGACTAGCACAGATACGCAGTATTTT.

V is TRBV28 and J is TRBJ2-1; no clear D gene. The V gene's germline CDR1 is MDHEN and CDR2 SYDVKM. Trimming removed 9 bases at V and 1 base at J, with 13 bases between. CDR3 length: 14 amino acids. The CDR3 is CASFPDGSYNEQFF. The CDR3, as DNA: TGTGCCAGTTTCCCCGATGGGTCCTACAATGAGCAGTTCTTC.

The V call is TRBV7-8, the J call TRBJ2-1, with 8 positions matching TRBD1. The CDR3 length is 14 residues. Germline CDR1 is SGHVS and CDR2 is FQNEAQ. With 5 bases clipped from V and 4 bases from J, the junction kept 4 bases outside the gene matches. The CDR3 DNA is TGTGCCAGCAGCCTGAGGACAGGGTACAATGAGCAGTTCTTC. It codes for CASSLRTGYNEQFF.

The DNA for the CDR3 is TGCGCCAGCAGCTCGCGGGGCAGGGCGAACACTGAAGCTTTCTTT. Its translation: CASSSRGRANTEAFF. The V and J genes are TRBV5-1 and TRBJ1-1; weak D call: TRBD1 (5 bases). This CDR3 contains 15 residues. The ends were cut back, 3 bases at V and 1 base at J, with 13 bases in the middle. Germline assignment: CDR1 SGHRS and CDR2 YFSETQ.

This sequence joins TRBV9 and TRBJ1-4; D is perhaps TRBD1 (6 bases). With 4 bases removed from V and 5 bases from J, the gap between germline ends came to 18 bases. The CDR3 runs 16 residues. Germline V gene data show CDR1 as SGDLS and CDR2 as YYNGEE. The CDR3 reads CASSNTAGARNEKLFF. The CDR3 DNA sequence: TGTGCCAGCAGCAATACAGCAGGGGCTCGGAATGAAAAACTGTTTTTT.

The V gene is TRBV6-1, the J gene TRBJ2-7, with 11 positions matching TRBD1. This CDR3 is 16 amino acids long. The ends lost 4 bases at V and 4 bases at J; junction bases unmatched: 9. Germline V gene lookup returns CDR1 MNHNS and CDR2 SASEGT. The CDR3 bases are TGTGCCAGCAGTGTAGTGAGAGGACAGGGGGCTTACGAGCAGTACTTC. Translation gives CASSVVRGQGAYEQYF.

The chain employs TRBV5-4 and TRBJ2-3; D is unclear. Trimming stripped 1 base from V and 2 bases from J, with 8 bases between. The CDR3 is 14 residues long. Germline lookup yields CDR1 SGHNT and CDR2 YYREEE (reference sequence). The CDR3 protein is CASSLQAYTDTQYF. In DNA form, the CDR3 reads TGTGCCAGCAGCTTGCAAGCATACACAGATACGCAGTATTTT.

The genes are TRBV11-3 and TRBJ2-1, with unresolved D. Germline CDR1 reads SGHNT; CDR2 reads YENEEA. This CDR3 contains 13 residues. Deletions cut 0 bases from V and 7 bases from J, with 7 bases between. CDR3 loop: CASSLDSMNEQFF. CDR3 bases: TGTGCCAGCAGCTTAGATTCAATGAATGAGCAGTTCTTC.

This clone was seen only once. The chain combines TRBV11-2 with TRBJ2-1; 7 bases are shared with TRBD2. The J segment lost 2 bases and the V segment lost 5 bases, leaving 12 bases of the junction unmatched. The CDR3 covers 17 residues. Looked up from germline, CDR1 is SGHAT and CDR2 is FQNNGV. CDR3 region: CASSRVGERGPYNEQFF. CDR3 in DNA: TGTGCCAGCAGCAGGGTAGGGGAGCGGGGCCCCTACAATGAGCAGTTCTTC.

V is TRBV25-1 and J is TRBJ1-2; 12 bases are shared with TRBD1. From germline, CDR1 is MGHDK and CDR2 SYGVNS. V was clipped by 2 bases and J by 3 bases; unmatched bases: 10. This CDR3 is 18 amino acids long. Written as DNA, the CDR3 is TGTGCCAGCAGTGAAGGGGGGAGGGACAGGGGGCCGGACTATGGCTACACCTTC. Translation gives CASSEGGRDRGPDYGYTF.

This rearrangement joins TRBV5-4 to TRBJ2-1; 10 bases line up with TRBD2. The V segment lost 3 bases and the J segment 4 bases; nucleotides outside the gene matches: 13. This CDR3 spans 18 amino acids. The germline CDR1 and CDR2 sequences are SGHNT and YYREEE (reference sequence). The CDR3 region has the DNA TGTGCCAGCAGCTCAACGGGTAGAGCGGGAGGGCCTTACAATGAGCAGTTCTTC. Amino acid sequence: CASSSTGRAGGPYNEQFF.

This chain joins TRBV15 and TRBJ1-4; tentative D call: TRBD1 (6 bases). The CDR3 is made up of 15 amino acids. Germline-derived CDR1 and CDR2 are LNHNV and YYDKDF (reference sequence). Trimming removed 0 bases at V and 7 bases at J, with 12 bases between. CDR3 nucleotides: TGTGCCACCAGCAGAGATTCGGGGGGCTCTGAAAAACTGTTTTTT. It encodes CATSRDSGGSEKLFF.

Here the CDR3 DNA reads TGCGCCAGCAGCTCCGGACTAGCGGGAGACACAAGAGGGGAGACCCAGTACTTC. Its protein is CASSSGLAGDTRGETQYF. V and J are TRBV5-1 and TRBJ2-5; 13 nucleotides agree with TRBD2. CDR3 length equals 18 residues. Germline V gene sequence: CDR1 SGHRS, CDR2 YFSETQ. V lost 3 bases and J lost 5; bases outside the gene matches: 13.

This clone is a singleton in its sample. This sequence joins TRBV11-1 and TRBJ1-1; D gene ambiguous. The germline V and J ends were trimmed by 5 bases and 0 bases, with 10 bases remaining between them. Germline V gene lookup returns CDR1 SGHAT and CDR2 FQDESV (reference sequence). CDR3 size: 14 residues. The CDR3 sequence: CASSGIPLNTEAFF. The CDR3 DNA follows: TGTGCCAGCAGCGGGATACCGTTGAACACTGAAGCTTTCTTT.

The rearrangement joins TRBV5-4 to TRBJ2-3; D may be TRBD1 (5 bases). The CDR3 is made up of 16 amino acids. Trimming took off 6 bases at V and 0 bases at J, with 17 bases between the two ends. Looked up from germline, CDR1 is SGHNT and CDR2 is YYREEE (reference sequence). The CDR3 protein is CASTNPRQTSTDTQYF. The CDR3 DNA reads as TGTGCCAGCACCAACCCTCGACAGACTAGCACAGATACGCAGTATTTT. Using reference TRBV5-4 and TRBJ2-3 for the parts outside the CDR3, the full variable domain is ETGVTQSPTHLIKTRGQQVTLRCSSQSGHNTVSWYQQALGQGPQFIFQYYREEENGRGNFPPRFSGLQFPNYSSELNVNALELDDSALYLCASTNPRQTSTDTQYFGPGTRLTVL.

In DNA, the CDR3 is TGCGCCAGCAGCCGGCTTGGCTATGGCTACACCTTC. It encodes CASSRLGYGYTF. V is TRBV5-1 and J is TRBJ1-2; no reliable D call. With 4 bases removed from V and 4 bases from J, the gap between germline ends came to 8 bases. Germline loops: CDR1 SGHRS, CDR2 YFSETQ. The CDR3 sequence is 12 residues long.

The CDR3 region is CASSLDPSYNEQFF. The CDR3, as DNA: TGTGCCAGCAGCTTGGATCCTAGCTACAATGAGCAGTTCTTC. This chain uses TRBV5-4 with TRBJ2-1, with D unresolved. From germline, CDR1 is SGHNT and CDR2 YYREEE (reference sequence). V dropped 0 bases and J dropped 3 bases, with 7 bases sitting between them. The CDR3 has 14 amino acids.

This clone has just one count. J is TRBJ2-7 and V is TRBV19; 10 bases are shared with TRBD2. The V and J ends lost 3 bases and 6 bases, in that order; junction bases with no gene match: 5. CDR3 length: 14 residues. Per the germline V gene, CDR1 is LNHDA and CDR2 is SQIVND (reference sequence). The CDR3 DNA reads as TGTGCCAGTAGTATCCGGCCTAGCGGGGGCGAGCAGTACTTC. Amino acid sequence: CASSIRPSGGEQYF. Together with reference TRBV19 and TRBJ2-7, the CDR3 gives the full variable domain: DGGITQSPKYLFRKEGQNVTLSCEQNLNHDAMYWYRQDPGQGLRLIYYSQIVNDFQKGDIAEGYSVSREKKESFPLTVTSAQKNPTAFYLCASSIRPSGGEQYFGPGTRLTVT.

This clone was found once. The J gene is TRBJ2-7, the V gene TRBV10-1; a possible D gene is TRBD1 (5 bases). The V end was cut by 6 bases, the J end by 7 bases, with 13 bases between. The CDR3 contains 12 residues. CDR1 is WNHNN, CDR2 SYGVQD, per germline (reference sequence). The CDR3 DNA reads TGCGCCAGCAGCAACGACAGATGGGAGCAGTACTTC. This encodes CASSNDRWEQYF.

The CDR3 DNA reads TGTGCCAGCAGCCCCCGGACTAGCGGAGATACGCAGTATTTT. This encodes CASSPRTSGDTQYF. This chain joins TRBV14 and TRBJ2-3; TRBD2 matches at 10 bases. The germline gives CDR1 SGHDN, CDR2 FVKESK. This CDR3 is 14 amino acids long. V shed 4 bases and J 5 bases; nucleotides not matched to a gene: 3.

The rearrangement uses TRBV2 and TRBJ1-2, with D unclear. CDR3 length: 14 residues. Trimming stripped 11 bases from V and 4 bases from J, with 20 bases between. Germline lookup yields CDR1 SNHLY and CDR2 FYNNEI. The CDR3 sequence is CAGNRAASGYGYTF. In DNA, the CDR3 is TGTGCCGGCAATAGGGCGGCTAGTGGCTATGGCTACACCTTC.